This TCR beta chain originates from a study of T cell repertoires in ileal Crohn's disease. Study summary: Postoperative therapy was given to about half: 11 thiopurines, roughly 20 anti-TNF agents. Study results and limitations: Active smokers at surgery had more clonal expansions than non-smokers.

The CDR3 consists of 16 residues. Germline assignment: CDR1 SGHRS and CDR2 YFSETQ. V lost 0 bases, J lost 5 bases, and 8 bases stayed unmatched. Each sample's TCRB immunosequencing used five hundred nanograms of biopsy DNA. Sequencing was performed with immunoSEQ multiplex PCR; in TCRdb, only in-frame clones are kept and a portion is missing. Found here are several thousand clones, around 82% of them singletons; the top ten hold around 7.6%. This clone was detected once. Its antigen is as yet unknown. V is TRBV5-1 and J is TRBJ1-1; 9 bases agree with TRBD1. The specimen was ileal tissue. This receptor was obtained from an adult with Crohn's disease. CDR3 nucleotide sequence: TGCGCCAGCAGCTTGGCCGGGACAGGGATACGTACTGAAGCTTTCTTT. It yields the protein CASSLAGTGIRTEAFF. The variable domain in full, completed from reference TRBV5-1 and TRBJ1-1, reads KAGVTQTPRYLIKTRGQQVTLSCSPISGHRSVSWYQQTPGQGLQFLFEYFSETQRNKGNFPGRFSGRQFSNSRSEMNVSTLELGDSALYLCASSLAGTGIRTEAFFGQGTRLTVV.